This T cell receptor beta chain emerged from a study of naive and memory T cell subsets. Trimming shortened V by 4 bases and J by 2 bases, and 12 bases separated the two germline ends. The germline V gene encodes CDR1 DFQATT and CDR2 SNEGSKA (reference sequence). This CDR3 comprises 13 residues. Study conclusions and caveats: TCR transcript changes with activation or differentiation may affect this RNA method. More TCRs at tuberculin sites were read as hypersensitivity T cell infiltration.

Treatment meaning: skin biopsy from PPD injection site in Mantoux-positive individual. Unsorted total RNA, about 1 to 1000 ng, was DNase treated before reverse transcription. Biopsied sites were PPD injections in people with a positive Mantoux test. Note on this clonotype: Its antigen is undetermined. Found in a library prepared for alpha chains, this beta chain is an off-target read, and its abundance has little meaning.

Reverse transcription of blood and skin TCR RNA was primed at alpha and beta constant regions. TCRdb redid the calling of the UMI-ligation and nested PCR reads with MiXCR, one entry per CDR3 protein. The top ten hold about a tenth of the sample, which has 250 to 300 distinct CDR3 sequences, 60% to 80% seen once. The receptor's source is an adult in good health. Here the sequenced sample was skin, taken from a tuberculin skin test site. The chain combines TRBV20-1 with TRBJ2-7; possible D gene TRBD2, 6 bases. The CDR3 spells CSATPRGTYEQYF. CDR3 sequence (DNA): TGCAGTGCTACCCCCCGGGGGACCTACGAGCAGTACTTC.